The next 2 T cell receptor beta chains were all read from a single sample in a study of radiation and T cells in renal cell carcinoma. The data were produced by immunoSEQ multiplex PCR, yet TCRdb's version contains in-frame clones alone and is incomplete. This table holds about 18,000 clones, about 61% found once. Treatment specified: treatment-naive control, cytoreductive nephrectomy. Material: tumor tissue, obtained from a patient whose treatment was nephrectomy without radiotherapy. These receptors were obtained from a man aged 50-60 years with renal cell carcinoma.

Remarks on this clone: Other DNA variants within this sample encode the same CDR3. This chain uses TRBV9 with TRBJ1-5; TRBD1 matches 7 bases. The germline gives CDR1 SGDLS, CDR2 YYNGEE. V gave up 3 bases and J gave up 4 bases; unmatched junction bases: 4. The CDR3 consists of 14 residues. CDR3 coding DNA: TGTGCCAGCAGCGCAGGGACAGATAATCAGCCCCAGCATTTT. Translating gives CASSAGTDNQPQHF.

This rearrangement joins TRBV10-3 to TRBJ1-3, with D possibly matching TRBD1 (5 bases). Germline CDR1 is ENHRY and CDR2 is SYGVKD. There are 16 residues in the CDR3. Trimming left V 4 bases short and J 4 bases short, with 17 bases between. The CDR3 reads CAISVTGPKGGNTIYF. DNA of the CDR3: TGTGCCATCAGTGTAACGGGGCCCAAGGGGGGAAACACCATATATTTT.